Below are 28 T cell receptor beta chains sequenced from a single sample in a study of cytomegalovirus exposure and HLA in healthy donors. PCR amplification relied on 60 Vbeta primers (plus 13 Jbeta primers). Clones were sequenced by immunoSEQ multiplex PCR, and TCRdb holds only the in-frame ones, with some missing. This table has roughly 260,000 clones, approximately 84% appearing once. Sequencing input: PBMCs. These receptors were obtained from a woman between 40 and 55 years old in good health and CMV-seropositive.

The CDR3 region is CASSLGGGVYNEQFF. The CDR3 DNA follows: TGTGCCAGCAGCTTAGGGGGGGGAGTCTACAATGAGCAGTTCTTC. This chain uses TRBV11-3 with TRBJ2-1, with 7 bases that match TRBD2. V shed 1 base and J 3 bases; nucleotides not matched to a gene: 3. The CDR3 length is 15 residues. Germline V gives CDR1 SGHNT, CDR2 YENEEA.

The rearrangement joins TRBV6-1 to TRBJ2-7, with 7 bases aligning to TRBD2. After removal of 5 bases from V and 7 bases from J, the junction contained 11 bases not matched to a gene. The CDR3 spans 14 residues. Germline lookup yields CDR1 MNHNS and CDR2 SASEGT. The CDR3 nucleotides read TGTGCCAGCAGTTCCGCGGAACTAGCGTGGGAGCAGTACTTC. It is translated as CASSSAELAWEQYF.

V gene TRBV28 combines with J gene TRBJ1-2, with 9 bases that match TRBD1. J was trimmed by 6 bases and V by 5 bases; bases with no gene match: 1. The germline V gene has CDR1 MDHEN and CDR2 SYDVKM. The CDR3 loop spans 12 amino acids. CDR3 sequence: CASSNRGHGYTF. The DNA of the CDR3 is TGTGCCAGCAGTAACAGGGGGCATGGCTACACCTTC.

The chain recombines TRBV5-4 with TRBJ1-6, with TRBD1 identical over 9 bases. Germline loops: CDR1 SGHNT, CDR2 YYREEE (reference sequence). The CDR3 is made up of 15 amino acids. Germline trimming cut 4 bases from V and 8 bases from J; bases unmatched to any gene: 7. The CDR3 region is CASSPGQGSDSPLHF. CDR3 in DNA: TGTGCCAGCAGCCCTGGACAGGGGTCGGATTCACCCCTCCACTTT.

This clone was observed a few times. This rearrangement joins TRBV29-1 to TRBJ2-3; 7 bases align to TRBD2. Looked up from germline, CDR1 is SQVTM and CDR2 is ANQGSEA. The CDR3 length is 14 residues. V lost 4 bases to trimming and J lost 0 bases; unmatched junction nucleotides: 4. CDR3 region: CSVALSGSTDTQYF. The CDR3 DNA reads TGCAGCGTTGCCCTTAGCGGGAGCACAGATACGCAGTATTTT.

The V gene is TRBV9, the J gene TRBJ1-4, with D possibly being TRBD1 (6 bases). CDR1 is SGDLS, CDR2 YYNGEE, per germline. This CDR3 region has 16 residues. V lost 3 bases, J lost 5 bases, and 17 bases lay in between. In nucleotides, the CDR3 is TGTGCCAGCAGCGGAGGTCCGGAGGGGGGGAATGAAAAACTGTTTTTT. Amino acid sequence: CASSGGPEGGNEKLFF.

The CDR3 nucleotides read TGCGCCAGCAGCCAAGTCCTTATGGGAGGGGAAGGCGAGTTCTTC. Its protein is CASSQVLMGGEGEFF. V is TRBV4-1 and J is TRBJ2-1, with 7 bases that match TRBD2. There are 15 residues in the CDR3. The V gene's germline CDR1 is MGHRA and CDR2 YSYEKL. V lost 1 base, J lost 14 bases, and 14 bases stayed unmatched.

The rearrangement uses TRBV7-9 and TRBJ1-6; the D gene is possibly TRBD1 (5 bases). V lost 5 bases, J lost 10 bases, and 15 bases lay in between. Germline V gene sequence: CDR1 SEHNR, CDR2 FQNEAQ (reference sequence). The CDR3 is 14 residues long. The CDR3 region has the DNA TGTGCCAGCAGCCCCGGAGGGGTAGGATCACCCCTCCACTTT. Translating gives CASSPGGVGSPLHF.

The chain combines TRBV7-9 with TRBJ2-1, with 10 bases lining up with TRBD2. The CDR3 is 16 amino acids. Germline V gene sequence: CDR1 SEHNR, CDR2 FQNEAQ (reference sequence). With 5 bases clipped from V and 6 bases from J, the junction kept 10 bases outside the gene matches. CDR3 sequence: CASSRISSGSRNEQFF. As DNA, the CDR3 is TGTGCCAGCAGCCGAATCTCTAGCGGGAGTCGCAATGAGCAGTTCTTC.

The rearrangement links TRBV7-2 to TRBJ2-1; TRBD2 matches at 12 bases. This CDR3 region has 16 residues. Unmatched junction bases numbered 7, after V lost 4 bases and J lost 6 bases. Germline lookup yields CDR1 SGHTA and CDR2 FQGNSA. For the CDR3, the DNA is TGTGCCAGCAGCTCAAAGACTAGCGGGAGCTTCAATGAGCAGTTCTTC. As protein: CASSSKTSGSFNEQFF.

The V call is TRBV12-2, the J call TRBJ2-1; the D call in the table, TRBD2, was not verified against the DNA. TRBV12-2 has pseudogene status. CDR3 length equals 23 residues. The CDR3 region is CASRLGRDSCKSTSGRIYNEQFF. CDR3 coding DNA: TGTGCAAGTCGCTTAGGTAGGGACAGCTGTAAATCGACTAGCGGGAGAATCTACAATGAGCAGTTCTTC.

The J gene is TRBJ2-7, the V gene TRBV27; 8 bases agree with TRBD2. CDR1 is MNHEY, CDR2 SMNVEV, per germline (reference sequence). CDR3 length: 17 amino acids. V lost 4 bases, J lost 1 base, and 12 bases stayed unmatched. The CDR3 DNA reads TGTGCCAGCAGTTCCGTTCAGGGACTAGGGGATTCCTACGAGCAGTACTTC. Residues: CASSSVQGLGDSYEQYF.

The J gene is TRBJ2-2, the V gene TRBV19; 7 positions agree with TRBD1. This CDR3 has 16 residues. The trim removed 6 bases at V and 2 bases at J, leaving 9 bases unmatched. Germline values: CDR1 LNHDA, CDR2 SQIVND (reference sequence). Here the CDR3 reads CASRNPRQGNTGELFF. CDR3 coding DNA: TGTGCCAGTAGGAACCCACGACAGGGAAACACCGGGGAGCTGTTTTTT.

V gene TRBV27 combines with J gene TRBJ2-5; D unclear. Trimming stripped 1 base from V and 5 bases from J, with 8 bases between. The CDR3 is 13 amino acids. Germline-derived CDR1 and CDR2 are MNHEY and SMNVEV (reference sequence). In nucleotides, the CDR3 is TGTGCCAGCAGTTTATTAGTATCGGAGACCCAGTACTTC. It encodes CASSLLVSETQYF.

This clone was found a few times. In DNA form, the CDR3 reads TGTGCCAGCAGCCCCCACGGGACTAGCGGCTACGAGCAGTACTTC. Translation gives CASSPHGTSGYEQYF. The rearrangement links TRBV9 to TRBJ2-7; 11 bases are shared with TRBD2. The CDR3 sequence is 15 residues long. The germline CDR1 and CDR2 sequences are SGDLS and YYNGEE. V was pared by 4 bases and J by 3 bases, with 6 bases of the junction left unmatched. Filled out from reference TRBV9 and TRBJ2-7, the complete variable domain reads DSGVTQTPKHLITATGQRVTLRCSPRSGDLSVYWYQQSLDQGLQFLIQYYNGEERAKGNILERFSAQQFPDLHSELNLSSLELGDSALYFCASSPHGTSGYEQYFGPGTRLTVT.

J is TRBJ1-1 and V is TRBV6-1, with D hard to call. The V end was cut by 10 bases, the J end by 0 bases, with 12 bases between. The CDR3 contains 13 residues. Germline loops: CDR1 MNHNS, CDR2 SASEGT. CDR3 amino acids: CATGGRLNTEAFF. For the CDR3, the DNA is TGTGCCACCGGTGGGCGCCTGAACACTGAAGCTTTCTTT.

The genes are TRBV27 and TRBJ1-4, with D unresolved. V was clipped by 9 bases and J by 8 bases, with 13 bases between them. This CDR3 region has 12 residues. Germline V gene sequence: CDR1 MNHEY, CDR2 SMNVEV (reference sequence). Here the CDR3 reads CASGEVGEKLFF. In DNA, the CDR3 is TGTGCCAGTGGGGAGGTGGGAGAAAAACTGTTTTTT. Full variable domain (rest looked up from reference TRBV27 and TRBJ1-4): EAQVTQNPRYLITVTGKKLTVTCSQNMNHEYMSWYRQDPGLGLRQIYYSMNVEVTDKGDVPEGYKVSRKEKRNFPLILESPSPNQTSLYFCASGEVGEKLFFGSGTQLSVL.

The chain uses TRBV5-4 and TRBJ2-3; 8 nucleotides match TRBD2. Trimming cost V 2 bases and J 4 bases; bases outside gene matches: 6. The CDR3 extends over 15 amino acids. Looked up from germline, CDR1 is SGHNT and CDR2 is YYREEE (reference sequence). CDR3 sequence: CASSLSGSGSDTQYF. CDR3 nucleotides: TGTGCCAGCAGCTTAAGCGGGAGTGGGTCAGATACGCAGTATTTT.

This chain uses TRBV21-1 with TRBJ2-7; TRBD2, the table's D call, lacks a check against the DNA. TRBV21-1 corresponds to a pseudogene. This CDR3 contains 11 residues. The CDR3, as DNA: TGTGCCAGCAGCACCGACTTGATCGAGTACTTC. This codes for CASSTDLIEYF.

This chain links TRBV5-1 with TRBJ1-5; D is perhaps TRBD1 (6 bases). Per the germline V gene, CDR1 is SGHRS and CDR2 is YFSETQ. The V and J ends lost 2 bases and 5 bases respectively, with 8 bases between them. The CDR3 loop spans 13 amino acids. The CDR3 loop reads CASSFWTDQPQHF. The CDR3 nucleotides read TGCGCCAGCAGCTTCTGGACAGATCAGCCCCAGCATTTT.

The chain employs TRBV4-1 and TRBJ1-2, with 10 bases identical to TRBD1. The ends lost 3 bases at V and 3 bases at J; junction bases unmatched: 7. The CDR3 has 16 amino acids. Germline CDR1 is MGHRA and CDR2 is YSYEKL. CDR3 nucleotides: TGCGCCAGCAGCCACCTGGACAGGGGGTACGACTATGGCTACACCTTC. Protein sequence: CASSHLDRGYDYGYTF.

This chain links TRBV5-1 with TRBJ2-7; D perhaps matches TRBD1 (6 bases). Germline CDR1 is SGHRS and CDR2 is YFSETQ. The V gene lost 0 bases and the J gene lost 2 bases, with 9 bases spanning the gap. This CDR3 spans 14 amino acids. CDR3 protein: CASSLDPGAYEQYF. In nucleotides, the CDR3 is TGCGCCAGCAGCTTGGACCCAGGGGCCTACGAGCAGTACTTC.

The gene calls are TRBV7-8 and TRBJ2-7; 7 bases agree with TRBD1. Germline values: CDR1 SGHVS, CDR2 FQNEAQ. CDR3 length: 16 amino acids. Trimming cost V 1 base and J 1 base; bases outside gene matches: 7. CDR3 nucleotide sequence: TGTGCCAGCAGCTTAGTTACCGGGACAGTATCCTACGAGCAGTACTTC. This translates into CASSLVTGTVSYEQYF.

The V call is TRBV4-3, the J call TRBJ2-3; a possible D gene is TRBD1 (6 bases). With 4 bases removed from V and 3 bases from J, the gap between germline ends came to 11 bases. CDR1 and CDR2 (germline): LGHNA, YSLEER. The CDR3 extends over 14 amino acids. The CDR3 sequence: CASSPTGQTDTQYF. As DNA, the CDR3 is TGCGCCAGCAGCCCCACCGGACAGACAGATACGCAGTATTTT.

This clone was observed a single time. The genes are TRBV9 and TRBJ2-5, with TRBD2 as a possible D gene (5 bases). The closer fit of TRBJ2-7 to the DNA end suggests the J call may be wrong. The CDR3 consists of 13 residues. The germline V gene encodes CDR1 SGDLS and CDR2 YYNGEE. The CDR3 loop reads CASSVEGGAEQYF. The CDR3, as DNA: TGTGCCAGCAGCGTAGAAGGAGGAGCCGAGCAGTACTTC.

The V and J genes are TRBV27 and TRBJ2-7; TRBD1 is a possible D gene (6 bases). Per germline, CDR1 MNHEY and CDR2 SMNVEV (reference sequence). V lost 7 bases to trimming and J lost 3 bases, with 22 bases between them. The CDR3 totals 16 residues. The CDR3 loop is CASTPRATGAGYEQYF. The CDR3 DNA follows: TGTGCCAGCACCCCACGGGCGACAGGAGCCGGCTACGAGCAGTACTTC.

The chain uses TRBV5-8 and TRBJ2-1; D may be TRBD2 (5 bases). The V and J ends lost 0 bases and 0 bases respectively, with 10 bases between them. This CDR3 is built from 16 residues. CDR1 is SGHTS, CDR2 YDEGEE, per germline. CDR3 nucleotides: TGTGCCAGCAGCTTGGTAGGGAGTCGCTCCTACAATGAGCAGTTCTTC. Protein product: CASSLVGSRSYNEQFF.

The chain joins TRBV7-9 to TRBJ2-5, with 8 bases lining up with TRBD1. V shed 1 base and J 4 bases; nucleotides not matched to a gene: 2. The germline V gene has CDR1 SEHNR and CDR2 FQNEAQ (reference sequence). The length of the CDR3 is 14 residues. The CDR3 coding sequence is TGTGCCAGCAGCTTAGGGACAGGGCGAGAGACCCAGTACTTC. Translated, it gives CASSLGTGRETQYF.